This entry lists 26 T cell receptor beta chains sequenced from one sample in a study of OX40 agonist ivuxolimab in advanced cancers. Libraries came from the immunoSEQ multiplex PCR assay. The clones in this table, taken by TCRdb from immuneACCESS, are in-frame only. Not every clone is retained; where verified, under half of the shortfall comes from an unresolved V gene, and the cause of the rest is unknown. Within this sample are under 35,000 clones, with 92% of them counted one time only. Roughly a third of the sample rests with the top ten. The starting material was CD4+ or CD8+ T cells sorted from blood, obtained in a trial of the OX40 agonist ivuxolimab. The receptor set was obtained from an adult with an advanced solid tumor such as melanoma, head and neck, liver or kidney cancer.

This rearrangement joins TRBV6-5 to TRBJ1-2; no definite D call. CDR1 MNHEY and CDR2 SVGAGI come from the germline V gene. Deletions cut 6 bases from V and 0 bases from J, with 11 bases between. The CDR3 loop spans 14 amino acids. The CDR3 region has the DNA TGTGCCAGCAGCCCACTCGGCTCTAACTATGGCTACACCTTC. As protein: CASSPLGSNYGYTF.

This clone was seen a single time. This rearrangement joins TRBV6-5 to TRBJ2-5, with TRBD2 identical over 9 bases. Germline V gene sequence: CDR1 MNHEY, CDR2 SVGAGI. Unmatched junction bases numbered 5, after V lost 2 bases and J lost 1 base. The CDR3 is 16 amino acids. The CDR3 region is CASSYEVAGVQETQYF. In nucleotides, the CDR3 is TGTGCCAGCAGTTACGAGGTAGCGGGAGTCCAAGAGACCCAGTACTTC.

This chain links TRBV9 with TRBJ2-7; D gene uncertain. V was pared by 3 bases and J by 4 bases, with 11 bases between. The CDR3 has 13 amino acids. From germline, CDR1 is SGDLS and CDR2 YYNGEE. CDR3 DNA: TGTGCCAGCAGCGCAAGCCCGGAATACGAGCAGTACTTC. Translation gives CASSASPEYEQYF.

The rearrangement links TRBV6-5 to TRBJ1-4, with TRBD1 as a possible D gene (6 bases). Germline V lookup: CDR1 MNHEY, CDR2 SVGAGI. With 6 bases removed from V and 8 bases from J, the gap between germline ends came to 16 bases. The CDR3 has 14 residues. This CDR3 reads CASSIGPGEEKLFF. In DNA, the CDR3 is TGTGCCAGCAGCATAGGGCCAGGGGAGGAAAAACTGTTTTTT.

This chain joins TRBV9 and TRBJ2-7; weak D call: TRBD2 (6 bases). There are 14 residues in the CDR3. Germline V gene lookup returns CDR1 SGDLS and CDR2 YYNGEE. V was clipped by 4 bases and J by 6 bases, with 17 bases between them. CDR3 residues: CASSTWDSVGEQYF. The CDR3 DNA reads TGTGCCAGCAGCACCTGGGACTCAGTAGGCGAGCAGTACTTC.

The rearrangement links TRBV4-1 to TRBJ2-1; 8 bases match TRBD2. The germline CDR1 and CDR2 sequences are MGHRA and YSYEKL. The CDR3 length is 14 residues. V was clipped by 1 base and J by 10 bases; unmatched bases: 6. The CDR3 nucleotides read TGCGCCAGCAGCCAAGGATCGGGACTAGGCGAGCAGTTCTTC. Translation gives CASSQGSGLGEQFF.

The CDR3 loop is CSARTGDSYEQYF. CDR3 DNA sequence: TGCAGCGCTCGGACAGGGGACTCCTACGAGCAGTACTTC. The chain is built from TRBV29-1 and TRBJ2-7, with 9 bases fitting TRBD1. The CDR3 runs 13 residues. From germline, CDR1 is SQVTM and CDR2 ANQGSEA. V dropped 7 bases and J dropped 0; count of bases not matched to a gene: 4.

J is TRBJ2-7 and V is TRBV4-3, with a possible D match to TRBD1 (6 bases). The germline V and J ends were trimmed by 0 bases and 3 bases, with 12 bases remaining between them. This CDR3 has 15 amino acids. Germline loops: CDR1 LGHNA, CDR2 YSLEER. This CDR3 is CASSQDILGGYEQYF. CDR3 nucleotide sequence: TGCGCCAGCAGCCAAGATATATTAGGGGGCTACGAGCAGTACTTC.

The V call is TRBV28, the J call TRBJ1-5; D is perhaps TRBD1 (6 bases). The CDR3 runs 12 residues. With 5 bases removed from V and 6 bases from J, the gap between germline ends came to 8 bases. In germline, CDR1 is MDHEN, CDR2 SYDVKM. The chain's CDR3 is CASSPDSQPQHF. CDR3 DNA: TGTGCCAGCAGTCCGGACAGTCAGCCCCAGCATTTT.

The rearrangement uses TRBV7-6 and TRBJ2-3, with TRBD2 matching over 9 bases. The V segment lost 4 bases and the J segment 3 bases; nucleotides outside the gene matches: 8. The CDR3 is made up of 16 amino acids. CDR1 and CDR2 from the germline V gene are SGHVS and FNYEAQ. CDR3 coding DNA: TGTGCCAGCAGCTACGGAGCGGGGGGAGGTACAGATACGCAGTATTTT. Translation: CASSYGAGGGTDTQYF.

The V and J genes are TRBV15 and TRBJ1-1, with D maybe TRBD1 (6 bases). The CDR3 sequence is 15 residues long. Germline assignment: CDR1 LNHNV and CDR2 YYDKDF (reference sequence). V lost 4 bases and J 5 bases, leaving 17 bases between the germline ends. The CDR3 here is CATSTRDTGSTEAFF. In nucleotides, the CDR3 is TGTGCCACCAGCACCCGCGACACAGGGAGTACTGAAGCTTTCTTT.

The J gene is TRBJ2-1, the V gene TRBV5-1, with 7 bases fitting TRBD1. The CDR3 totals 13 residues. Germline V gene data show CDR1 as SGHRS and CDR2 as YFSETQ. Trimming took 6 bases from V and 7 from J; bases not matched to a gene: 7. DNA of the CDR3: TGCGCCAGCATGAGGGACAGCCGTAATGAGCAGTTCTTC. Protein sequence: CASMRDSRNEQFF. Combining the CDR3 with reference TRBV5-1 and TRBJ2-1 gives the whole variable domain KAGVTQTPRYLIKTRGQQVTLSCSPISGHRSVSWYQQTPGQGLQFLFEYFSETQRNKGNFPGRFSGRQFSNSRSEMNVSTLELGDSALYLCASMRDSRNEQFFGPGTRLTVL.

The gene calls are TRBV5-1 and TRBJ2-7; the match to TRBD1 covers 8 bases. CDR1 SGHRS and CDR2 YFSETQ come from the germline V gene. CDR3 length equals 12 residues. V trimming: 4 bases; J trimming: 6 bases; junction bases outside the gene matches: 3. DNA of the CDR3: TGCGCCAGCAGCATTGGACAGGGCGAGCAGTACTTC. As protein: CASSIGQGEQYF. Full variable domain (rest looked up from reference TRBV5-1 and TRBJ2-7): KAGVTQTPRYLIKTRGQQVTLSCSPISGHRSVSWYQQTPGQGLQFLFEYFSETQRNKGNFPGRFSGRQFSNSRSEMNVSTLELGDSALYLCASSIGQGEQYFGPGTRLTVT.

The chain is built from TRBV5-5 and TRBJ1-1; 9 nucleotides agree with TRBD1. V dropped 7 bases and J dropped 4; count of bases not matched to a gene: 5. Germline-derived CDR1 and CDR2 are SGHKS and YYEKEE (reference sequence). The CDR3 totals 13 residues. In DNA form, the CDR3 reads TGTGCCAGCGGGACAGGGCATGGCACTGAAGCTTTCTTT. Translating gives CASGTGHGTEAFF.

This clone showed up just a few times. The V gene is TRBV5-6, the J gene TRBJ1-2; D is unclear. Germline assignment: CDR1 SGHDT and CDR2 YYEEEE. The CDR3 is 17 residues long. Trimming cost V 0 bases and J 4 bases, with 19 bases left between them. The CDR3, as DNA: TGTGCCAGCAGCTTGGAGTCGTTCACGGGGAGCGCCTATGGCTACACCTTC. Amino acid sequence: CASSLESFTGSAYGYTF.

The chain carries TRBV27 and TRBJ2-1, with 7 positions matching TRBD1. CDR1 and CDR2 from the germline V gene are MNHEY and SMNVEV (reference sequence). The V segment lost 3 bases and the J segment 4 bases; nucleotides outside the gene matches: 3. This CDR3 is built from 14 residues. The CDR3 bases are TGTGCCAGCAGTTTGGGGACAGCGTACAATGAGCAGTTCTTC. Protein: CASSLGTAYNEQFF.

V and J are TRBV5-6 and TRBJ2-3, with a tentative D call TRBD2 (5 bases). The CDR3 is made up of 14 amino acids. V was shortened by 3 bases and J by 0 bases, with 8 bases between the two germline ends. Germline V gene data show CDR1 as SGHDT and CDR2 as YYEEEE. The CDR3 reads CASSSGFSTDTQYF. CDR3 DNA sequence: TGTGCCAGCAGCTCGGGGTTCAGCACAGATACGCAGTATTTT.

V and J are TRBV10-3 and TRBJ2-1, with 9 nucleotides matching TRBD2. Germline CDR1 reads ENHRY; CDR2 reads SYGVKD. V was clipped by 10 bases and J by 9 bases; unmatched bases: 10. This CDR3 is 13 amino acids long. CDR3 DNA: TGTGCCACCTTAGCGGGGGACTGGGTTGAGCAGTTCTTC. This codes for CATLAGDWVEQFF.

This clone was recorded once. This rearrangement joins TRBV29-1 to TRBJ2-2; a possible D gene is TRBD2 (6 bases). Germline lookup yields CDR1 SQVTM and CDR2 ANQGSEA. V gave up 5 bases and J gave up 5 bases, with 15 bases separating them. There are 14 residues in the CDR3. This chain's CDR3 is CSVLELAGTGELFF. CDR3 DNA: TGCAGCGTTCTTGAACTAGCAGGGACCGGGGAGCTGTTTTTT.

The chain couples TRBV9 to TRBJ1-6; D is perhaps TRBD1 (5 bases). Per germline, CDR1 SGDLS and CDR2 YYNGEE. The V end was cut by 0 bases, the J end by 8 bases, with 15 bases between. The CDR3 runs to 16 residues. CDR3 amino acids: CASSVGQGIVDSPLHF. The DNA of the CDR3 is TGTGCCAGCAGCGTAGGTCAGGGAATCGTGGATTCACCCCTCCACTTT.

This chain links TRBV6-1 with TRBJ1-1; D perhaps matches TRBD1 (5 bases). Deletions cut 3 bases from V and 0 bases from J, with 11 bases between. There are 15 residues in the CDR3. Germline lookup yields CDR1 MNHNS and CDR2 SASEGT. In nucleotides, the CDR3 is TGTGCCAGCAGTGAGTTTACAGGAATGAACACTGAAGCTTTCTTT. It encodes CASSEFTGMNTEAFF.

This sequence joins TRBV7-9 and TRBJ1-2; D unresolved. The germline V and J ends were trimmed by 4 bases and 3 bases, with 18 bases remaining between them. Germline V gene lookup returns CDR1 SEHNR and CDR2 FQNEAQ (reference sequence). The CDR3 extends over 16 amino acids. Written as DNA, the CDR3 is TGTGCCAGCAGCTCCCTTCCGGCAGCCCTATACTATGGCTACACCTTC. It encodes CASSSLPAALYYGYTF.

This chain uses TRBV13 with TRBJ2-3; a possible D gene is TRBD2 (5 bases). V was trimmed by 7 bases and J by 3 bases, leaving 20 bases between them. CDR1 is PRHDT, CDR2 FYEKMQ, per germline (reference sequence). CDR3 size: 16 residues. The CDR3 spells CASTPALLGKTDTQYF. The CDR3 DNA reads as TGTGCCAGCACCCCGGCCCTACTAGGAAAGACAGATACGCAGTATTTT.

The chain recombines TRBV5-8 with TRBJ2-5, with a possible D match to TRBD1 (7 bases). Trimming removed 4 bases at V and 4 bases at J, with 20 bases between. The CDR3 is made up of 16 amino acids. Germline CDR1 and CDR2: SGHTS and YDEGEE. CDR3 protein: CASSAGTQGGRETQYF. CDR3 DNA: TGTGCCAGCAGCGCAGGGACCCAGGGGGGTCGAGAGACCCAGTACTTC.

The rearrangement uses TRBV2 and TRBJ2-7; D might be TRBD1 or TRBD2, each matching 5 bases. The CDR3 length is 15 residues. CDR1 and CDR2 (germline): SNHLY, FYNNEI. The V and J ends lost 7 bases and 2 bases respectively, with 18 bases between them. Here the CDR3 reads CASTGERDLTYEQYF. CDR3 in DNA: TGTGCCAGCACTGGAGAACGGGACCTGACCTACGAGCAGTACTTC.

This clone was counted once. The J gene is TRBJ2-3, the V gene TRBV7-2, with 9 bases aligning to TRBD2. Germline values: CDR1 SGHTA, CDR2 FQGNSA. V lost 5 bases, J lost 7 bases, and 16 bases stayed unmatched. The CDR3 is 17 amino acids. This CDR3 reads CASSERAGLAAHYTQYF. Written as DNA, the CDR3 is TGTGCCAGCAGCGAGCGGGCGGGACTAGCTGCGCATTATACGCAGTATTTT.